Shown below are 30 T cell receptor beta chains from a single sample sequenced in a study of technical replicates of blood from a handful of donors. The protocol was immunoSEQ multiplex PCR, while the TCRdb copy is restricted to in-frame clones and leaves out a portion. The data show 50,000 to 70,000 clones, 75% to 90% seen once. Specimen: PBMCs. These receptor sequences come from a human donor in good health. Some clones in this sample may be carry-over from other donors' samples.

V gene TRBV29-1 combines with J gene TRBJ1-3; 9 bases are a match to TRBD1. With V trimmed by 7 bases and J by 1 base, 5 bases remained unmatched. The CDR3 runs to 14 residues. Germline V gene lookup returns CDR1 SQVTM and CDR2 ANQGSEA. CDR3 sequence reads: CSAGTGISGNTIYF. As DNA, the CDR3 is TGCAGCGCCGGGACAGGGATTTCTGGAAACACCATATATTTT.

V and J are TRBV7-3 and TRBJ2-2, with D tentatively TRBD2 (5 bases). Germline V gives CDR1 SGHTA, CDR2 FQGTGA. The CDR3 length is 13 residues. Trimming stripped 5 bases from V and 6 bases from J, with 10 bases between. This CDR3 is CASSTGLPGELFF. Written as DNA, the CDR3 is TGTGCCAGCAGCACCGGACTGCCCGGGGAGCTGTTTTTT. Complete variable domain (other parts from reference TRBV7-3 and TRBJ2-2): GAGVSQTPSNKVTEKGKYVELRCDPISGHTALYWYRQSLGQGPEFLIYFQGTGAADDSGLPNDRFFAVRPEGSVSTLKIQRTERGDSAVYLCASSTGLPGELFFGEGSRLTVL.

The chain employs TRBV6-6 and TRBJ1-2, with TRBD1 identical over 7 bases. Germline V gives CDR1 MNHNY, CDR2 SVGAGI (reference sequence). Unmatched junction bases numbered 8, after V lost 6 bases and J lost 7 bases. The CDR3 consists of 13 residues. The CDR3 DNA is TGTGCCAGCAGCCGAACAGGGGAAGGTGGCTACACCTTC. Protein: CASSRTGEGGYTF.

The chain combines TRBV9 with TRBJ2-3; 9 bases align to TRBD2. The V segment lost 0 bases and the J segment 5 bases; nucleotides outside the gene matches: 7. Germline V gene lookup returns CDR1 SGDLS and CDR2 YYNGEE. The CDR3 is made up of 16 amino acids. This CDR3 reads CASSVAAGGPVDTQYF. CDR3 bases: TGTGCCAGCAGCGTAGCTGCGGGGGGGCCTGTAGATACGCAGTATTTT.

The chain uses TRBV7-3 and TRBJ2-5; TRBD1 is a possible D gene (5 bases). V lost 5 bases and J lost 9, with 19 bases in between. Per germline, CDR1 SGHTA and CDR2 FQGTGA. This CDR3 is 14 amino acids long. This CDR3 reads CASSNSGPSRAQYF. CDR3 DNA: TGTGCCAGCAGCAATTCCGGGCCATCCAGGGCCCAGTACTTC.

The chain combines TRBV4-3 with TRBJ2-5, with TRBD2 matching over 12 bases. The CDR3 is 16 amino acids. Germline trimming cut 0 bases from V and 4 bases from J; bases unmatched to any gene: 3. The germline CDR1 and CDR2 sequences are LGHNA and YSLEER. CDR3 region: CASSQEPSGGVETQYF. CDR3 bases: TGCGCCAGCAGCCAAGAGCCTAGCGGGGGGGTAGAGACCCAGTACTTC.

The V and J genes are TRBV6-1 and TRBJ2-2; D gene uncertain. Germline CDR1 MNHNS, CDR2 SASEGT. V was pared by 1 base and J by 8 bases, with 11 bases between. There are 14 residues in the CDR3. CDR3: CASSEVGRTGELFF. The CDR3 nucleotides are TGTGCCAGCAGTGAAGTTGGGCGAACGGGGGAGCTGTTTTTT.

The DNA of the CDR3 is TGTGCCATCAGTGAGTCGTGGGCTAGCGGGAACCAAGAGACCCAGTACTTC. It codes for CAISESWASGNQETQYF. This chain joins TRBV10-3 and TRBJ2-5; 9 bases line up with TRBD2. V shed 0 bases and J 0 bases; nucleotides not matched to a gene: 5. Germline-derived CDR1 and CDR2 are ENHRY and SYGVKD. The CDR3 totals 17 residues.

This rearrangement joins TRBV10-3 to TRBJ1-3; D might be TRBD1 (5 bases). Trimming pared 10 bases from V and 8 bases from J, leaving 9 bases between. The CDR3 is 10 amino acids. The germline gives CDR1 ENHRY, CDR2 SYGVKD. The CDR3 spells CATSGDTIYF. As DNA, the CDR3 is TGTGCCACCTCGGGGGACACCATATATTTT.

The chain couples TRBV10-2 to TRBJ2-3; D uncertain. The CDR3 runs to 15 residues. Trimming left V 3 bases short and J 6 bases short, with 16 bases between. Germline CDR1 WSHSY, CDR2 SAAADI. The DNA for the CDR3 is TGCGCCAGCAGTGATCAAGCGAGGCAACCGGATACGCAGTATTTT. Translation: CASSDQARQPDTQYF.

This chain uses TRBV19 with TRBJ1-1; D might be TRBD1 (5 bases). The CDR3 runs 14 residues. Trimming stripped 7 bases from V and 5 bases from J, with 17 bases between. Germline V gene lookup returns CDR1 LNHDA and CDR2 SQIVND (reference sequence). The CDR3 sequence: CASIPGFSGTEAFF. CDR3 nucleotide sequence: TGTGCCAGTATCCCAGGGTTTTCAGGGACTGAAGCTTTCTTT.

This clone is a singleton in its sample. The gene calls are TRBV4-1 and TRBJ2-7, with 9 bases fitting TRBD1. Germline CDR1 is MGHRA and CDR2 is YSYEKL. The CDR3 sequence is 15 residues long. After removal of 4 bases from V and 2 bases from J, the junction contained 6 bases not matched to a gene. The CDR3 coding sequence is TGCGCCAGCAGCCCAGGACAGGGGAAAACCTACGAGCAGTACTTC. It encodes CASSPGQGKTYEQYF.

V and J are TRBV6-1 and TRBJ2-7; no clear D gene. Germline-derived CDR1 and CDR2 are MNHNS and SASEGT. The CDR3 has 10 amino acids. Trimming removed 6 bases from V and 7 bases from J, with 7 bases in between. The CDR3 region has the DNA TGTGCCAGCAGGGGCCGGGAGCAGTACTTC. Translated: CASRGREQYF.

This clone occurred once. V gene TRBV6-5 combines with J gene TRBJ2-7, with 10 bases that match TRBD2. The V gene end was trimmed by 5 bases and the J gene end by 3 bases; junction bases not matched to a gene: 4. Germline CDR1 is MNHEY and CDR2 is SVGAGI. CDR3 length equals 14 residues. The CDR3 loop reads CASSASGRNYEQYF. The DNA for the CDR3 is TGTGCCAGCAGTGCTAGCGGGAGAAACTACGAGCAGTACTTC.

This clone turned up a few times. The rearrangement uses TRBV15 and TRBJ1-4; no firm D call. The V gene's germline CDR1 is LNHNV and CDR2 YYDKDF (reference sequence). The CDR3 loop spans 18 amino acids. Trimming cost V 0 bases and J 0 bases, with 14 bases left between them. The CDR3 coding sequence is TGTGCCACCAGCAGAGATTTGCCAGAAACCACAACTAATGAAAAACTGTTTTTT. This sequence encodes CATSRDLPETTTNEKLFF. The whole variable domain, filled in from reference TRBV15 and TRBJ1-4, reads DAMVIQNPRYQVTQFGKPVTLSCSQTLNHNVMYWYQQKSSQAPKLLFHYYDKDFNNEADTPDNFQSRRPNTSFCFLDIRSPGLGDTAMYLCATSRDLPETTTNEKLFFGSGTQLSVL.

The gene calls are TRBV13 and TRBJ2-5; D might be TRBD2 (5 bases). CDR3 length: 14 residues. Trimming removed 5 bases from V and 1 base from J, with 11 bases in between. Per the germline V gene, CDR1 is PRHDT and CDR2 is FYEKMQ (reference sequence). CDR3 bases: TGTGCCAGCAGCGCCCGGACTTTCCAAGAGACCCAGTACTTC. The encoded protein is CASSARTFQETQYF.

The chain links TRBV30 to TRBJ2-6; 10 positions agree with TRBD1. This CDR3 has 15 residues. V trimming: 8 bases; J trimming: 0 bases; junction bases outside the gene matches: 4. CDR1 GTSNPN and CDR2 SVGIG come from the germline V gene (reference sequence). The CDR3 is CAGGQGSSGANVLTF. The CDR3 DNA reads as TGTGCCGGGGGACAGGGGAGCTCTGGGGCCAACGTCCTGACTTTC. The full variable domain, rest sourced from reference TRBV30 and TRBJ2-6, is SQTIHQWPATLVQPVGSPLSLECTVEGTSNPNLYWYRQAAGRGLQLLFYSVGIGQISSEVPQNLSASRPQDRQFILSSKKLLLSDSGFYLCAGGQGSSGANVLTFGAGSRLTVL.

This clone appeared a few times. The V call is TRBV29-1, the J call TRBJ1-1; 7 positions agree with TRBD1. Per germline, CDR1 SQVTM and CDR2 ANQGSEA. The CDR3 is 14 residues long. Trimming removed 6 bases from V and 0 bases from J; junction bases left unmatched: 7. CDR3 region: CSVVPGQMNTEAFF. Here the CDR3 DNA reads TGCAGCGTCGTACCGGGACAGATGAACACTGAAGCTTTCTTT. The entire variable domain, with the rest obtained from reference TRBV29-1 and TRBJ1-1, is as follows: SAVISQKPSRDICQRGTSLTIQCQVDSQVTMMFWYRQQPGQSLTLIATANQGSEATYESGFVIDKFPISRPNLTFSTLTVSNMSPEDSSIYLCSVVPGQMNTEAFFGQGTRLTVV.

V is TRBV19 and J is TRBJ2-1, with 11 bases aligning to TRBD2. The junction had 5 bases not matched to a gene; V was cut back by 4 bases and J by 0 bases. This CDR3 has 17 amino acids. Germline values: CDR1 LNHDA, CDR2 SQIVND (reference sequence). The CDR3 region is CASSTIAGGSSYNEQFF. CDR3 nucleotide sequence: TGTGCCAGTAGTACCATAGCGGGGGGGAGCTCCTACAATGAGCAGTTCTTC.

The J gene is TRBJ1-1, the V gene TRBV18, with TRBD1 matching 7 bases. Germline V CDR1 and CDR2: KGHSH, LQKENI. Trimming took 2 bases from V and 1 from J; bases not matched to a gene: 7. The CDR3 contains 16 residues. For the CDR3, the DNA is TGTGCCAGCTCACCAGATGAACAGGGGTCGAACACTGAAGCTTTCTTT. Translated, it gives CASSPDEQGSNTEAFF.

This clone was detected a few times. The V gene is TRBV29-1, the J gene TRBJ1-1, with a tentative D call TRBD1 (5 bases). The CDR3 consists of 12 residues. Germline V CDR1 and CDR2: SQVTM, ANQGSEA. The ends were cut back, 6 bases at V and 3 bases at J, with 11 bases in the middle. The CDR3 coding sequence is TGCAGCGTGGGGGGGTTGGACACTGAAGCTTTCTTT. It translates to CSVGGLDTEAFF.

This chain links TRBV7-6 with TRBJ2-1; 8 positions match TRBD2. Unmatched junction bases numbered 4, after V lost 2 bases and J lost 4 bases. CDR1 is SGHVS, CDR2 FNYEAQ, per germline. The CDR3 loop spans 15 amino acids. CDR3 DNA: TGTGCCAGCAGCTTAACGGGGGGGAAGTACAATGAGCAGTTCTTC. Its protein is CASSLTGGKYNEQFF.

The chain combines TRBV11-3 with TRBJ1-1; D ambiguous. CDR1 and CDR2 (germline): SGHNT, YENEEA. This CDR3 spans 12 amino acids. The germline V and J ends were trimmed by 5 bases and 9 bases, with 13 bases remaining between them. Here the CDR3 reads CASSPSEGQAFF. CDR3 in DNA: TGTGCCAGCAGCCCCTCGGAGGGCCAAGCTTTCTTT.

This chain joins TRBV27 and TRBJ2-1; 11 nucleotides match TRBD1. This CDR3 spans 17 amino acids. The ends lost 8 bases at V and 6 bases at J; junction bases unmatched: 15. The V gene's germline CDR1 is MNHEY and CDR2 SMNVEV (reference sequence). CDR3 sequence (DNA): TGTGCCAGCGCATCGCTTCCTGGGACAGGGGGTGGCAATGAGCAGTTCTTC. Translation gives CASASLPGTGGGNEQFF.

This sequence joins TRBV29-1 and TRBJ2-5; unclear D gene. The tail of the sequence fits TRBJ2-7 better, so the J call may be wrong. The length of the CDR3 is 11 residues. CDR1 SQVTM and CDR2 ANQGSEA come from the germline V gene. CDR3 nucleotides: TGCAGCGCCACCTCCACCTACGAGCAGTACTTC. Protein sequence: CSATSTYEQYF.

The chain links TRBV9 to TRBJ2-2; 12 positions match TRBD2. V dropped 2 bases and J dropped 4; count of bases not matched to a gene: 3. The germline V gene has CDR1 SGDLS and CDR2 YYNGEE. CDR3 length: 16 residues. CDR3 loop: CASSVLAGGPTGELFF. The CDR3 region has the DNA TGTGCCAGCAGCGTCCTAGCGGGAGGGCCCACCGGGGAGCTGTTTTTT.

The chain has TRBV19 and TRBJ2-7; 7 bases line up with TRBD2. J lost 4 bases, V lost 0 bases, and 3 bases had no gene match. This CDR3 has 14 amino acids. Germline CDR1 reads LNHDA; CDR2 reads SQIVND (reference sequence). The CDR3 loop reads CASSIDSGGYEQYF. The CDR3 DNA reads TGTGCCAGTAGTATAGACTCCGGGGGGTACGAGCAGTACTTC.

The CDR3 DNA follows: TGTGCCAGCAGCTTATTTCAGGGCGGCACAGATACGCAGTATTTT. Encoded protein: CASSLFQGGTDTQYF. V gene TRBV7-2 combines with J gene TRBJ2-3; the D gene is possibly TRBD1 (5 bases). Per germline, CDR1 SGHTA and CDR2 FQGNSA. With 2 bases removed from V and 1 base from J, the gap between germline ends came to 10 bases. This CDR3 has 15 amino acids.

The CDR3 reads CAGGEPDTQYF. In nucleotides, the CDR3 is TGCGCGGGGGGGGAGCCAGATACGCAGTATTTT. J is TRBJ2-3 and V is TRBV29-1; 9 nucleotides line up with TRBD2. The CDR3 sequence is 11 residues long. Germline V gene sequence: CDR1 SQVTM, CDR2 ANQGSEA.

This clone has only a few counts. Here the CDR3 DNA reads TGTGCCAGTGGGACAGTAGAAAATTCACCCCTCCACTTT. Its protein is CASGTVENSPLHF. V and J are TRBV2 and TRBJ1-6; 7 nucleotides agree with TRBD1. This CDR3 has 13 amino acids. Germline V lookup: CDR1 SNHLY, CDR2 FYNNEI. V dropped 9 bases and J dropped 7; count of bases not matched to a gene: 6.